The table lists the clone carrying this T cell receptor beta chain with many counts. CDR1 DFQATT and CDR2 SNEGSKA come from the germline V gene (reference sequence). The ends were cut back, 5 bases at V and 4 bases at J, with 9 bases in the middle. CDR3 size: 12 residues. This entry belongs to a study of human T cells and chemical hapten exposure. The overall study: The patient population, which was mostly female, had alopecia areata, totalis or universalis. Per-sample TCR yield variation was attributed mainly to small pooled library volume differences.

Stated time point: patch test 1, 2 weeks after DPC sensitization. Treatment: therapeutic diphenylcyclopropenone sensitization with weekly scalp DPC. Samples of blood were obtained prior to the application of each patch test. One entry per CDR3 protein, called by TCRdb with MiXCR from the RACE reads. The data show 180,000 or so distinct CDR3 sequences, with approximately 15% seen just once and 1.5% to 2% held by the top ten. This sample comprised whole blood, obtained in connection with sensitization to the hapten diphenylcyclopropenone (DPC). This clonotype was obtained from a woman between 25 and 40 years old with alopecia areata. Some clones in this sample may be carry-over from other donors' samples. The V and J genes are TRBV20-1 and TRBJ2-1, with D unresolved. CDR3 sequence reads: CSAPDLYNEQFF. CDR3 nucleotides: TGCAGTGCTCCCGACCTGTACAATGAGCAGTTCTTC.